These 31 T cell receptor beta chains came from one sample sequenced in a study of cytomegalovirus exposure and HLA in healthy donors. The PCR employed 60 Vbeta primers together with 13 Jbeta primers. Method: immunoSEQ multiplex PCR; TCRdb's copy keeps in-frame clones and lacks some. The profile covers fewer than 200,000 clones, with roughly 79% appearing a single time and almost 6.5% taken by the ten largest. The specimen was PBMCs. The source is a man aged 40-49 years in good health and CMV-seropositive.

CDR3 amino acids: CASSLDGLGTEAFF. The CDR3 nucleotides are TGTGCCAGCAGTTTAGACGGACTGGGGACTGAAGCTTTCTTT. The chain employs TRBV28 and TRBJ1-1; D gene ambiguous. V was trimmed by 2 bases and J by 5 bases, leaving 12 bases between them. The CDR3 length is 14 residues. Germline V gives CDR1 MDHEN, CDR2 SYDVKM. Full variable domain (outside the CDR3, taken from reference TRBV28 and TRBJ1-1): DVKVTQSSRYLVKRTGEKVFLECVQDMDHENMFWYRQDPGLGLRLIYFSYDVKMKEKGDIPEGYSVSREKKERFSLILESASTNQTSMYLCASSLDGLGTEAFFGQGTRLTVV.

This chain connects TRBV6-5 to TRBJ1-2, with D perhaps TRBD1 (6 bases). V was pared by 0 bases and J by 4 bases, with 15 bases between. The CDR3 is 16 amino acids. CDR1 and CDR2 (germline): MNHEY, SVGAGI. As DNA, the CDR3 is TGTGCCAGCAGTTACTCTCGGCAGGGGCAAACCTATGGCTACACCTTC. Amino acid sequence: CASSYSRQGQTYGYTF.

The CDR3 DNA reads TGTGCCAGCAGCTTGGCAACCGGTGAAAAACTGTTTTTT. Its translation is CASSLATGEKLFF. This chain links TRBV5-4 with TRBJ1-4; D gene unclear. V shed 0 bases and J shed 7 bases, with 7 bases lying between them. Germline-derived CDR1 and CDR2 are SGHNT and YYREEE (reference sequence). The CDR3 loop spans 13 amino acids.

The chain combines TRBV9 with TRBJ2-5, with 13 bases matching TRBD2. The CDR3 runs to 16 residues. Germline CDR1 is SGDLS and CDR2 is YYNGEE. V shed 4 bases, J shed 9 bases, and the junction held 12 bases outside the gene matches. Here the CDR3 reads CASSPRGLAGVWSQYF. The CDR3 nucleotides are TGTGCCAGCAGCCCGCGAGGACTAGCGGGAGTATGGTCCCAGTACTTC. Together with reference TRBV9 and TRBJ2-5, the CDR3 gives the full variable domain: DSGVTQTPKHLITATGQRVTLRCSPRSGDLSVYWYQQSLDQGLQFLIQYYNGEERAKGNILERFSAQQFPDLHSELNLSSLELGDSALYFCASSPRGLAGVWSQYFGPGTRLLVL.

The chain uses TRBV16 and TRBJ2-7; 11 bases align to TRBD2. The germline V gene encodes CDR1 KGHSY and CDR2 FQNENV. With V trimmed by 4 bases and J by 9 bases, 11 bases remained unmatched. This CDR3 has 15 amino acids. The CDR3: CASSLTGTSGEGQYF. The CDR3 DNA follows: TGTGCCAGCAGCCTTACCGGGACTAGCGGTGAAGGGCAGTACTTC.

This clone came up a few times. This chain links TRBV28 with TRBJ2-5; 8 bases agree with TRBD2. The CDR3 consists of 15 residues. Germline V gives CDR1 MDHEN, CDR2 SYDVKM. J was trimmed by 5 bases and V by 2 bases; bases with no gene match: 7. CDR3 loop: CASSLGAGDVETQYF. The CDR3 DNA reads TGTGCCAGCAGTTTAGGAGCGGGAGACGTGGAGACCCAGTACTTC.

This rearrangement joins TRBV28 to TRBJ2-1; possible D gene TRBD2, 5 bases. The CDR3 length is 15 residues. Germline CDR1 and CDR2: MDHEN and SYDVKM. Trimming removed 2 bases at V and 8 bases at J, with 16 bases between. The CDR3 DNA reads TGTGCCAGCAGTTTAGAGGTAGCAGGAGGCCATGAGCAGTTCTTC. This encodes CASSLEVAGGHEQFF.

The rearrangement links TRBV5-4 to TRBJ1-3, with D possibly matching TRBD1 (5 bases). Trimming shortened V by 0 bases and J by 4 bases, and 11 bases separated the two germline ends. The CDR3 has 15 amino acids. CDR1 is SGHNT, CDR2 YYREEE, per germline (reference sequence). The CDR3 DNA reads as TGTGCCAGCAGCTTGGGTGGGGCGCAAGGAAACACCATATATTTT. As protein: CASSLGGAQGNTIYF.

DNA of the CDR3: TGTGCCAGCAGCTATCTAGCGGGAGGAGGAGAGCAGTTCTTC. It encodes CASSYLAGGGEQFF. V gene TRBV7-9 combines with J gene TRBJ2-1; 11 bases match TRBD2. This CDR3 region has 14 residues. Germline CDR1 SEHNR, CDR2 FQNEAQ (reference sequence). J gave up 10 bases and V 4 bases, and 6 bases lay outside the gene matches.

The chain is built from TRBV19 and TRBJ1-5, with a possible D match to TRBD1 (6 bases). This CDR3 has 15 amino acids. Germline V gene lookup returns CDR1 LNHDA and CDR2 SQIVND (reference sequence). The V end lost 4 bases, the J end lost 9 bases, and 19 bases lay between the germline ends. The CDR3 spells CASSNTAGVKGPQHF. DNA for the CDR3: TGTGCCAGTAGTAACACCGCAGGGGTCAAGGGGCCCCAGCATTTT.

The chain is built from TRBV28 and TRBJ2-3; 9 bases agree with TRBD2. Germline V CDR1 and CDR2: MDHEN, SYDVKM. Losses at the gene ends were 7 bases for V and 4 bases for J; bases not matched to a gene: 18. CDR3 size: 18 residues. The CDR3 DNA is TGTGCCAGCAACGAAGCCGGCCTGGCGGGAGGGCCGCCAGATACGCAGTATTTT. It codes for CASNEAGLAGGPPDTQYF.

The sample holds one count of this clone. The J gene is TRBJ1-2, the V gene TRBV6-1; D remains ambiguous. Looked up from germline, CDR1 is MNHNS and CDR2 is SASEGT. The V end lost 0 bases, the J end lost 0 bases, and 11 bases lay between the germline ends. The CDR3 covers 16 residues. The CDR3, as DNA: TGTGCCAGCAGTGAAGCGACGGCCGGAGCTAACTATGGCTACACCTTC. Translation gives CASSEATAGANYGYTF.

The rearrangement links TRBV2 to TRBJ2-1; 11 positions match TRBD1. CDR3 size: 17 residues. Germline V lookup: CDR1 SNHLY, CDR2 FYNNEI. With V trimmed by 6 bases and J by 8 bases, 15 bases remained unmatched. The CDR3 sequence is CASSAWTGGLMGDEQFF. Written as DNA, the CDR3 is TGTGCCAGCAGCGCCTGGACAGGGGGCTTGATGGGCGATGAGCAGTTCTTC.

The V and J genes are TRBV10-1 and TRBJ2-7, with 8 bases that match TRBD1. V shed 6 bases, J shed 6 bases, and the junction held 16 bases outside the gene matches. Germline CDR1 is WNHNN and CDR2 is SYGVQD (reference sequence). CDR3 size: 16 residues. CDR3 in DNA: TGCGCCAGCAGCGATTTTCAGGGGGCGGAAATGGGCGAGCAGTACTTC. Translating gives CASSDFQGAEMGEQYF.

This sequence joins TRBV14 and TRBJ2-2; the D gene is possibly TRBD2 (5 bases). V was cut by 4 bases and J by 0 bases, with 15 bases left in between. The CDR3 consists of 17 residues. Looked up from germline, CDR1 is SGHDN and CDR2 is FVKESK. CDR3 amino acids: CASSRTALASNTGELFF. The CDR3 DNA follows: TGTGCCAGCAGCCGAACGGCGCTAGCCTCGAACACCGGGGAGCTGTTTTTT.

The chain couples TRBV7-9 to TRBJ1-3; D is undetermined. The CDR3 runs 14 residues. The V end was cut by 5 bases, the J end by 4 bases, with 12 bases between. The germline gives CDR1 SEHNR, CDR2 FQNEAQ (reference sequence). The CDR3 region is CASSPRSEGNTIYF. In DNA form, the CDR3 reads TGTGCCAGCAGCCCGAGGAGCGAGGGAAACACCATATATTTT.

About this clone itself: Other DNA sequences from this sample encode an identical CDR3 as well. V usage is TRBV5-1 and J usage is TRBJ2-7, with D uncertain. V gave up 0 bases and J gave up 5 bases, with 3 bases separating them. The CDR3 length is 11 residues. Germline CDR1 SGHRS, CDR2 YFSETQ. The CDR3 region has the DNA TGCGCCAGCAGCTTGGGAGACGAGCAGTACTTC. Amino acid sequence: CASSLGDEQYF.

CDR3 loop: CASSPPRGPEAFF. In DNA form, the CDR3 reads TGTGCCAGTAGTCCCCCACGTGGCCCTGAAGCTTTCTTT. This chain links TRBV19 with TRBJ1-1; D is unclear. Germline CDR1 is LNHDA and CDR2 is SQIVND (reference sequence). This CDR3 spans 13 amino acids. V was clipped by 5 bases and J by 6 bases, with 13 bases between them.

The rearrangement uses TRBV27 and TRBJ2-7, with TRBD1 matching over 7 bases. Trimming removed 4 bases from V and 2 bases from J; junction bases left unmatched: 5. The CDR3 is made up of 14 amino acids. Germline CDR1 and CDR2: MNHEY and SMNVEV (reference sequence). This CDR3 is CASSSDRVAYEQYF. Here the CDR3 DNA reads TGTGCCAGCAGTTCTGACAGGGTCGCCTACGAGCAGTACTTC.

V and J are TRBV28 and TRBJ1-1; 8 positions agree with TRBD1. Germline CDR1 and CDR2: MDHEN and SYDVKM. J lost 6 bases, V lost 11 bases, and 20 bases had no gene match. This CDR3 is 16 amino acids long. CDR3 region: CAARRTGTSGWAEAFF. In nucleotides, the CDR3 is TGTGCCGCCCGAAGGACAGGGACGTCCGGATGGGCTGAAGCTTTCTTT.

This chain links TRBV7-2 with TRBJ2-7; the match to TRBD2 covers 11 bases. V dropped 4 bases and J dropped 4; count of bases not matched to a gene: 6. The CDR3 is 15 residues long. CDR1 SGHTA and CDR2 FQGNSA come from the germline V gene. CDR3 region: CASSSTSGRDYEQYF. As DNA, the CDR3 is TGTGCCAGCAGCTCAACTAGCGGGAGAGATTACGAGCAGTACTTC.

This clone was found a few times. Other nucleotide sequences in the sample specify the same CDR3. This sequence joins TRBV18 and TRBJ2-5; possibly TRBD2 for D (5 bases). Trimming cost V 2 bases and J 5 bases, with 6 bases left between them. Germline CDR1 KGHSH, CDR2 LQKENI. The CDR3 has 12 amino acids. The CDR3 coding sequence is TGTGCCAGCTCACCAGGCGGGGAGACCCAGTACTTC. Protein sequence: CASSPGGETQYF.

CDR3 sequence: CASSLEGLTQETQYF. In DNA form, the CDR3 reads TGTGCCAGCAGCTTAGAGGGACTAACCCAAGAGACCCAGTACTTC. The chain uses TRBV5-4 and TRBJ2-5; 7 positions agree with TRBD2. This CDR3 has 15 amino acids. Germline V gene lookup returns CDR1 SGHNT and CDR2 YYREEE (reference sequence). V dropped 2 bases and J dropped 1; count of bases not matched to a gene: 5.

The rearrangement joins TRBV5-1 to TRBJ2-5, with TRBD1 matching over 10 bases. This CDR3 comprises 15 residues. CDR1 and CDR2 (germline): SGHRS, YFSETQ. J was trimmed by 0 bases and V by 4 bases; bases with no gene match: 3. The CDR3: CASSGGQGYQETQYF. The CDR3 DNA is TGCGCCAGCAGCGGGGGACAGGGGTACCAAGAGACCCAGTACTTC.

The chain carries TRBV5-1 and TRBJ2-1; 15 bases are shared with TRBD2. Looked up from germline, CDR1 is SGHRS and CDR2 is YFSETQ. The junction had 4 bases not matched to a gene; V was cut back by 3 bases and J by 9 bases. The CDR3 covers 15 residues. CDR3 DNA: TGCGCCAGCAGCTCAAGGACTAGCGGGGGGGCTGAGCAGTTCTTC. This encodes CASSSRTSGGAEQFF.

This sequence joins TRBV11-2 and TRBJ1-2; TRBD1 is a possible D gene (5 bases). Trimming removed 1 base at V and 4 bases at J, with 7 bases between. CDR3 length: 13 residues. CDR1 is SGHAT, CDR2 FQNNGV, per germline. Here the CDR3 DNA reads TGTGCCAGCAGCTTAGGACAGACCTATGGCTACACCTTC. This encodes CASSLGQTYGYTF. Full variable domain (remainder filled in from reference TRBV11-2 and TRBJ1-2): EAGVAQSPRYKIIEKRQSVAFWCNPISGHATLYWYQQILGQGPKLLIQFQNNGVVDDSQLPKDRFSAERLKGVDSTLKIQPAKLEDSAVYLCASSLGQTYGYTFGSGTRLTVV.

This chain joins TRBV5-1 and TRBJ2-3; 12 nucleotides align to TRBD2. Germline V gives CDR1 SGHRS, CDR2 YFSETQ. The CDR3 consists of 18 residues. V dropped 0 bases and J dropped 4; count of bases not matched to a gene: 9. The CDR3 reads CASSLGDLAGGLADTQYF. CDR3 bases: TGCGCCAGCAGCTTGGGCGACCTAGCGGGAGGGTTGGCAGATACGCAGTATTTT.

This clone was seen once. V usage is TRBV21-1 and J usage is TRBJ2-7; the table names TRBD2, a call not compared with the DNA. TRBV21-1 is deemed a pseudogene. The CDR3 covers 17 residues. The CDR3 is CASSKALWGTPTYEQYF. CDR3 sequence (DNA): TGTGCCAGCAGCAAAGCGCTTTGGGGGACTCCTACCTACGAGCAGTACTTC.

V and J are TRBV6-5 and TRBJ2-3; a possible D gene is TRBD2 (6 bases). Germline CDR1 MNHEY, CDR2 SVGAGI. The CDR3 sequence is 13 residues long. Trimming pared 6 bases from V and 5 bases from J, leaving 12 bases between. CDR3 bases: TGTGCCAGCAGCCGGAGGGCCGGAGATACGCAGTATTTT. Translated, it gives CASSRRAGDTQYF.

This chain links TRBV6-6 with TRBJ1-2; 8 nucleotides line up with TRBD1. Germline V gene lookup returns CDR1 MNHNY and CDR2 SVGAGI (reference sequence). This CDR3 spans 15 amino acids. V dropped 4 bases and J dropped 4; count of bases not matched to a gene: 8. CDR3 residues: CASSSPQGVGYGYTF. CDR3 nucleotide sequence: TGTGCCAGCAGTTCGCCACAGGGGGTTGGCTATGGCTACACCTTC.

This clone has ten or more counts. CDR3 region: CASSGTRRGYTF. Here the CDR3 DNA reads TGTGCCAGCAGCGGAACTAGACGTGGCTACACCTTC. The chain recombines TRBV5-6 with TRBJ1-2; D unresolved. The CDR3 runs to 12 residues. V was trimmed by 4 bases and J by 7 bases, leaving 11 bases between them. CDR1 is SGHDT and CDR2 is YYEEEE in the germline V gene.